Only a few counts were recorded for the clone carrying this T cell receptor (beta chain). What it recognizes is unknown. Profiling relied on immunoSEQ multiplex PCR, and the TCRdb table lists in-frame clones only, not all of them. The data hold about 140,000 clones, with around 90% observed a single time. The source of the sample is a study of CD4+ T cells in melanoma. Study-level points and caveats: CD8+ T cell, macrophage and B cell function reportedly correlated with neoantigen-specific CD4+ T cells.

CDR1 and CDR2 (germline): SGHVS, FQNEAQ. The CDR3 contains 14 residues. V lost 2 bases and J lost 6, with 11 bases in between. The sequence was obtained from a human donor with melanoma. The chain has TRBV7-8 and TRBJ1-5; possible D gene TRBD1, 6 bases. This chain's CDR3 is CASSLLGGGQPQHF. DNA for the CDR3: TGTGCCAGCAGCTTATTGGGAGGGGGTCAGCCCCAGCATTTT.